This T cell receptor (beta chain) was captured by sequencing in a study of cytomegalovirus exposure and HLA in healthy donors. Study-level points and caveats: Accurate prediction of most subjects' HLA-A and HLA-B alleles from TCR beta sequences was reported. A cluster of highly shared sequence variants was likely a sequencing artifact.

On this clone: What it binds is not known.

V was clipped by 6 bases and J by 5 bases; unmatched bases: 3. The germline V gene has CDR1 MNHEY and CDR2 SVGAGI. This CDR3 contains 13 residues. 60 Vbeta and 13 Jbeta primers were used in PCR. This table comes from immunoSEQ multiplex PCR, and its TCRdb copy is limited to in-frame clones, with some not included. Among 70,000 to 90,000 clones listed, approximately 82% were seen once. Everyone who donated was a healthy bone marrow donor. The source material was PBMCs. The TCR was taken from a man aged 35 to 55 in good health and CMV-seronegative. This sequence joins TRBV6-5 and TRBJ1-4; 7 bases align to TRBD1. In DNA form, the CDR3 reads TGTGCCAGCAGGAAGACAGGGAATGAAAAACTGTTTTTT. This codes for CASRKTGNEKLFF.